This T cell receptor (beta chain) was profiled in a study of T cell responses to AZD1222 COVID-19 vaccine. General observations from the study: Repertoire sampling was restricted to post-peak T cell response timepoints. Clonal diversity was possibly underestimated, and the donors were mostly white British, with more females.

Only in-frame clones appear in the TCRdb table, and some are missing; sequencing was by immunoSEQ multiplex PCR. The repertoire holds about 120,000 clones, with less than 90% as singletons. As concerns this clone: Its antigen remains unknown.

V was cut by 6 bases and J by 4 bases, with 18 bases left in between. The CDR3 runs 15 residues. Per germline, CDR1 LNHDA and CDR2 SQIVND (reference sequence). This clonotype was obtained from an adult in good health. Sample: peripheral blood, taken on day 0 of AZD1222 vaccination. The chain carries TRBV19 and TRBJ1-2; TRBD1 is a possible D gene (5 bases). DNA of the CDR3: TGTGCCAGTAGGCATAGGTTCGCCGGGGGCTATGGCTACACCTTC. Its protein is CASRHRFAGGYGYTF.